Reported below is one T cell receptor beta chain. Its matching antigen is unknown. The data were taken from a study of tumor-infiltrating lymphocytes in primary liver carcinoma. Study outcomes and limitations: Reduced overlap was seen in tumor-adjacent and tumor-blood pairs versus tumor region pairs. Tumors significantly exceeded blood in top-250-clone fraction (p = 0.039).

CDR1 SQVTM and CDR2 ANQGSEA come from the germline V gene. This CDR3 comprises 14 residues. The template, about 510 ng total RNA, yielded TCR beta cDNA made with a constant-region primer. It was through three nested multiplex PCR rounds of slightly modified ARM-PCR that TCR beta libraries arose. A C-beta reverse primer was combined with TRBV1-TRBV30 forward primers in the first two PCR rounds, and each round had around 10 cycles. TCRdb re-analysed the multiplex PCR reads in MiXCR, keeping a single row per CDR3 protein. The data show about 54,000 distinct CDR3 sequences, about 68% seen once. From roughly 21-30 mg of unsorted bulk tissue, DNA and RNA were co-extracted together.

The genes are TRBV29-1 and TRBJ2-7; D not certain. This TCR came from a man aged 35 to 55 with primary liver carcinoma and hepatitis B virus infection. The sequencing sample was made of liver tumor tissue from sampling region 2. Subset defined: tumor region T2, inferior pole. The CDR3 loop is CSVITVGNPYEQYF. In nucleotides, the CDR3 is TGCAGTGTTATAACAGTGGGCAACCCCTACGAGCAGTACTTC.